Reported below is one TCR beta chain. Its antigen is not known. This entry is derived from a study of tumor-infiltrating lymphocytes in primary liver carcinoma. A constant-region primer primed TCR beta cDNA synthesis from about 0.55 ug of total RNA. It was through three nested multiplex PCR rounds of slightly modified ARM-PCR that TCR beta libraries arose. TCRdb called the multiplex PCR reads again in MiXCR, with one record for every CDR3 protein. The table has roughly 91,000 distinct CDR3 sequences, almost 70% seen once. Co-extracted RNA and DNA came from approximately 20-30 mg of unsorted bulk tissue. Primary liver carcinomas in the patients were surgically resected. HBV chronically infected the treatment-naive patients. Tumor samples were assessed, and every one had over 90% viable tumor cells. Study outcomes and limitations: The proportion of top clones found throughout all five tumor regions was only about 7.5-25%.

The receptor's source is a woman aged 55 to 70 with primary liver carcinoma and hepatitis B virus infection. The sequencing input was liver tumor tissue from sampling region 5. Subset meaning: tumor region T5, tumor centre.

The CDR3 region has the DNA TGTGCCAGCAGCCGCTATGTCCTAGCGGGGAAGGCTGGGGCCAACGTCCTGACTTTC. Translated: CASSRYVLAGKAGANVLTF. The chain couples TRBV7-9 to TRBJ2-6; 9 bases are shared with TRBD2. Germline assignment: CDR1 SEHNR and CDR2 FQNEAQ (reference sequence). Trimming cost V 5 bases and J 2 bases; bases outside gene matches: 13. CDR3 length: 19 amino acids.